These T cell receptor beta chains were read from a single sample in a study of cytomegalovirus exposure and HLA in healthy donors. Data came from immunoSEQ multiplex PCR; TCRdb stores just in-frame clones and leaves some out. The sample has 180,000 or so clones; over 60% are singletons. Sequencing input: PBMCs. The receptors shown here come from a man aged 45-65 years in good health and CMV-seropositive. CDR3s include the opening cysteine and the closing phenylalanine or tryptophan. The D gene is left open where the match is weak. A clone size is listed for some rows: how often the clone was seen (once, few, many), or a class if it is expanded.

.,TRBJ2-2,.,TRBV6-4,CASSVLVNTGELFF,TGTGCCAGCAGTGTTTTAGTGAACACCGGGGAGCTGTTTTTT
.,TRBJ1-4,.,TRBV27,CASSFNLAGREKLFF,TGTGCCAGCAGTTTTAACTTAGCCGGTCGGGAAAAACTGTTTTTT
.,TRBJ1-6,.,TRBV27,CARWTSSYNSPLHF,TGTGCCAGATGGACTAGCTCCTATAATTCACCCCTCCACTTT
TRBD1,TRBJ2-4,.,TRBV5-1,CASSTGQGEAKNIQYF,TGCGCCAGCAGCACCGGACAGGGAGAAGCCAAAAACATTCAGTACTTC
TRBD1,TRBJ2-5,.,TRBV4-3,CASSQGQGSGETQYF,TGCGCCAGCAGCCAAGGACAGGGGAGCGGAGAGACCCAGTACTTC
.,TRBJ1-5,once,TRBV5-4,CASSLEKMAFGGHQPQHF,TGTGCCAGCAGCTTGGAGAAGATGGCTTTCGGGGGTCATCAGCCCCAGCATTTT
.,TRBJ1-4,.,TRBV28,CASSLREKLFF,TGTGCCAGCAGTTTACGTGAAAAACTGTTTTTT
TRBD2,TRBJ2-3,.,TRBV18,CASSPGLRGVGGDTQYF,TGTGCCAGCTCACCCGGCCTGCGGGGGGTTGGTGGAGATACGCAGTATTTT
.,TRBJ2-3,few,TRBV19,CASSIGTSTDTQYF,TGTGCCAGTAGTATCGGGACTAGCACAGATACGCAGTATTTT
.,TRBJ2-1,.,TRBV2,CASKPLVSYNEQFF,TGTGCCAGCAAGCCCCTCGTTTCCTACAATGAGCAGTTCTTC
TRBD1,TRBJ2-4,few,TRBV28,CASNTGGQVGNIQYF,TGTGCCAGCAACACTGGAGGACAGGTCGGGAACATTCAGTACTTC
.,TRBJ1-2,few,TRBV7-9,CASSPSRTESYGYTF,TGTGCCAGCAGCCCAAGCCGTACAGAATCCTATGGCTACACCTTC
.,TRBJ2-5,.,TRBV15,CATSSQGGRETQYF,TGTGCCACCAGCAGCCAGGGGGGCAGGGAGACCCAGTACTTC
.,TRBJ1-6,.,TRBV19,CASSRTANSPLHF,TGTGCCAGTAGTAGGACAGCAAATTCACCCCTCCACTTT
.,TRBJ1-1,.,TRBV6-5,CASGRQRNTEAFF,TGTGCCAGCGGCCGTCAAAGGAACACTGAAGCTTTCTTT
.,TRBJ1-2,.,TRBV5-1,CASSLLQANYGYTF,TGCGCCAGCAGCTTGCTTCAGGCAAACTATGGCTACACCTTC
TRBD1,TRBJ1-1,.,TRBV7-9,CASSAVGWGTGGADTEAFF,TGTGCCAGCAGCGCAGTTGGGTGGGGGACAGGGGGCGCGGACACTGAAGCTTTCTTT
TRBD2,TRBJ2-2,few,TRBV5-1,CASSWTGEGNTGELFF,TGCGCCAGCAGCTGGACGGGGGAGGGGAACACCGGGGAGCTGTTTTTT
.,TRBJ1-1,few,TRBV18,CASSPLNSEAFF,TGTGCCAGCTCACCTTTGAACAGTGAAGCTTTCTTT
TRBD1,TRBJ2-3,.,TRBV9,CASSDTTGGTDTQYF,TGTGCCAGCAGCGACACGACAGGGGGTACAGATACGCAGTATTTT
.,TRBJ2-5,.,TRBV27,CASSLSSAHQETQYF,TGTGCCAGCAGTTTGAGCAGCGCTCACCAAGAGACCCAGTACTTC
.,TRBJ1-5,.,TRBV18,CASSPYRDQSNQPQHF,TGTGCCAGCTCACCATACCGGGATCAGAGCAATCAGCCCCAGCATTTT
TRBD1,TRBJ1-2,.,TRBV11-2,CASSRPGQGPKYGYTF,TGTGCCAGCAGCCGCCCGGGACAGGGGCCGAAGTATGGCTACACCTTC
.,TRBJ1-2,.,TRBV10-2,CASTDADNIYGYTF,TGCGCCAGCACCGATGCGGACAATATCTATGGCTACACCTTC
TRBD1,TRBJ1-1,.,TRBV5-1,CASSTGGGTEAFF,TGCGCCAGCAGCACAGGGGGGGGAACTGAAGCTTTCTTT
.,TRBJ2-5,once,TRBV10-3,CAISDPNPRGRETQYF,TGTGCCATCAGTGATCCAAATCCAAGGGGCCGAGAGACCCAGTACTTC
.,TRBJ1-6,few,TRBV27,CASANRQNNSPLHF,TGTGCCAGCGCCAATCGACAGAATAATTCACCCCTCCACTTT
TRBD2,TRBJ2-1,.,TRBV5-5,CASSLVSGGAYEQFF,TGTGCCAGCAGCTTGGTTAGCGGGGGGGCCTACGAGCAGTTCTTC
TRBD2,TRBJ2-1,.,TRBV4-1,CASSQDRTSGGGDEQFF,TGCGCCAGCAGCCAAGACCGCACTAGCGGGGGTGGGGATGAGCAGTTCTTC
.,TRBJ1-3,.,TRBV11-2,CASSPPGLRNTIYF,TGTGCCAGCAGCCCCCCGGGACTGAGAAACACCATATATTTT
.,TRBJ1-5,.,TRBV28,CASSSPWPQHF,TGTGCCAGCAGCTCCCCTTGGCCCCAGCATTTT
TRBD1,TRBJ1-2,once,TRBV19,CASNAGTGNNYGYTF,TGTGCCAGTAATGCCGGGACAGGGAATAACTATGGCTACACCTTC
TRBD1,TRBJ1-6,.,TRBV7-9,CASSSGQGAKGSPLHF,TGTGCCAGCAGCTCTGGACAGGGGGCGAAAGGCTCACCCCTCCACTTT
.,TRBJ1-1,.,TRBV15,CATSRSGRPGNTEAFF,TGTGCCACCAGCAGAAGCGGAAGGCCAGGAAACACTGAAGCTTTCTTT
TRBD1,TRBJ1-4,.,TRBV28,CASSMPGQGEEKLFF,TGTGCCAGCAGCATGCCGGGACAGGGAGAGGAAAAACTGTTTTTT
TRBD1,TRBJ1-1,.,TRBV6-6,CASSYSGQENTEAFF,TGTGCCAGCAGTTACTCCGGACAGGAGAACACTGAAGCTTTCTTT
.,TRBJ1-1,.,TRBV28,CASSREPTGLGTEAFF,TGTGCCAGCAGTCGGGAACCAACAGGGTTGGGCACTGAAGCTTTCTTT
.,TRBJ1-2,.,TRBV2,CASTHETAIYGYTF,TGTGCCAGCACCCATGAGACAGCTATCTATGGCTACACCTTC
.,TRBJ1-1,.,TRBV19,CASSPRTANTEAFF,TGTGCCAGTAGTCCCCGGACAGCCAACACTGAAGCTTTCTTT
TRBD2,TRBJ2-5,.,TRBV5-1,CASSLALAGAQETQYF,TGCGCCAGCAGCTTGGCACTAGCGGGGGCCCAAGAGACCCAGTACTTC
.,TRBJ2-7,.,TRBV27,CASSEVGEASEQYF,TGTGCCAGCAGTGAGGTTGGGGAGGCGAGCGAGCAGTACTTC
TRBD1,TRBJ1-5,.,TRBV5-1,CASSLSGQDAQPQHF,TGCGCCAGCAGCTTATCGGGACAGGATGCTCAGCCCCAGCATTTT
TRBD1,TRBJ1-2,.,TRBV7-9,CASSSPGQGEGNGYTF,TGTGCCAGCAGCTCACCGGGACAGGGTGAAGGAAATGGCTACACCTTC
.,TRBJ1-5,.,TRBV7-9,CSSSLAQNQPQHF,TGTTCCAGCAGCTTAGCACAGAATCAGCCCCAGCATTTT
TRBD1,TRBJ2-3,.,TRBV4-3,CASSHDSDRGWADTQYF,TGCGCCAGCAGCCATGATTCGGACAGGGGGTGGGCAGATACGCAGTATTTT
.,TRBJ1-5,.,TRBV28,CASSYRKPQGNQPQHF,TGTGCCAGCAGTTACCGGAAACCCCAGGGCAATCAGCCCCAGCATTTT
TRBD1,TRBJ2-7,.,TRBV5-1,CASSPGGTGSYEQYF,TGCGCCAGCAGCCCCGGCGGGACAGGGTCCTACGAGCAGTACTTC
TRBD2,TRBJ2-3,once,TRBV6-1,CASSEYPGGPTDTQYF,TGTGCCAGCAGTGAATACCCGGGGGGGCCCACAGATACGCAGTATTTT
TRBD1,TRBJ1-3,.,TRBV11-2,CASSLSGTVRNTIYF,TGTGCCAGCAGCTTAAGTGGGACAGTGAGAAACACCATATATTTT
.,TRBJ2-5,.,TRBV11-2,CASSPLGGPPEAQYF,TGTGCCAGCAGCCCCCTCGGGGGTCCTCCAGAGGCCCAGTACTTC
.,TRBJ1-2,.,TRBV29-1,CSVDAGGKGYTF,TGCAGCGTTGATGCGGGGGGTAAAGGCTACACCTTC
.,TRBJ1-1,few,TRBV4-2,CASSAPRGSEAFF,TGTGCCAGCAGCGCGCCGCGGGGCAGTGAAGCTTTCTTT
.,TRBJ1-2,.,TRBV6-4,CASSGAGGNGYTF,TGTGCCAGCAGTGGCGCGGGAGGTAACGGCTACACCTTC
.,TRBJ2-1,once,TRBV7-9,CASRPGTPQGFF,TGTGCCAGCAGACCCGGGACTCCGCAAGGGTTCTTC
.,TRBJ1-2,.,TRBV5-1,CASSGGGQGYTF,TGCGCCAGCAGTGGGGGGGGGCAAGGCTACACCTTC